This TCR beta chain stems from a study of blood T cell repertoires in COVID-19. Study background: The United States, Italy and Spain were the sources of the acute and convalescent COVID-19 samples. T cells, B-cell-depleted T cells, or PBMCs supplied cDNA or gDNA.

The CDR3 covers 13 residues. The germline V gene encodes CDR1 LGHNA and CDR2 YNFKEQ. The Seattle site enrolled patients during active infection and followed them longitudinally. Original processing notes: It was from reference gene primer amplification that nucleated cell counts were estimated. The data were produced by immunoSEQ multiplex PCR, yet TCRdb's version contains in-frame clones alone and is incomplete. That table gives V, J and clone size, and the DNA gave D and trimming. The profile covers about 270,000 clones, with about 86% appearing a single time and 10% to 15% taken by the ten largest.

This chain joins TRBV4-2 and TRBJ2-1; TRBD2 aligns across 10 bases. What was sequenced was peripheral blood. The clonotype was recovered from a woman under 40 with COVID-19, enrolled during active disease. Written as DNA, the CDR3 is TGTGCTGGCAGCGGGGGGGTCTCGAATGAGCAGTTCTTC. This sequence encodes CAGSGGVSNEQFF.